These T cell receptor beta chains were read from a single sample in a study of T-cell reconstitution after alpha-beta-depleted transplantation in children. TCRdb analysed the PCR reads with MiXCR anew, one entry per CDR3 protein. This table holds about 230,000 distinct CDR3 sequences, about a tenth found once. Material: PBMCs, obtained before TCRalphabeta/CD19-depleted stem cell transplant. Every receptor here comes from a child younger than two with acute myeloid leukemia, due to receive a stem cell transplant. Each CDR3 is given with its conserved first and last residue. The D gene is left open where the match is weak. The size entry is marked missing in some rows and otherwise reads once, few, many or a size class.

abundance	v_gene	j_gene	d_gene	CDR3nt	CDR3aa
many	TRBV7-8	TRBJ2-5	.	TGTGCCAGCACCCATGAGGACGGTCTTTGGACCCAGTACTTC	CASTHEDGLWTQYF
many	TRBV5-1	TRBJ2-1	TRBD2	TGCGCCAGCAGCTGGGGCCCGACTAGCGGGAGGAATGAGCAGTTCTTC	CASSWGPTSGRNEQFF
many	TRBV7-3	TRBJ2-2	.	TGTGCCAGCAGCTTAGTGGGGCCCTACACCGGGGAGCTGTTTTTT	CASSLVGPYTGELFF
many	TRBV5-1	TRBJ2-3	TRBD2	TGCGCCAGCAGCTACGGGAGGCCAGATACGCAGTATTTT	CASSYGRPDTQYF
many	TRBV27	TRBJ1-5	.	TGTGCCAGCCACCCAGGGCCCCAGGGCCTGACTCAGCCCCAGCATTTT	CASHPGPQGLTQPQHF
many	TRBV5-1	TRBJ1-1	.	TGCGCCAGCAGCTTTAACGGGGGGACTGAAGCTTTCTTT	CASSFNGGTEAFF
many	TRBV15	TRBJ2-2	.	TGTGCCACCAGCAGAGAAACAGGGACCGGGGAGCTGTTTTTT	CATSRETGTGELFF
many	TRBV6-2/TRBV6-3	TRBJ1-5	.	TGTGCCAGCAGTTACTCTCCAGGGCGCAATCAGCCCCAGCATTTT	CASSYSPGRNQPQHF
many	TRBV12-3/TRBV12-4	TRBJ1-2	.	TGTGCCAGCAGACCTTCCGGGGATGGCTACACCTTC	CASRPSGDGYTF
many	TRBV5-1	TRBJ2-5	.	TGCGCCAGCAGCTTGGTGCCCAGCCAAGAGACCCAGTACTTC	CASSLVPSQETQYF
many	TRBV10-3	TRBJ2-1	.	TGTGCCATCAGTGACAATCGAGGGTACAATGAGCAGTTCTTC	CAISDNRGYNEQFF
many	TRBV5-6	TRBJ2-2	.	TGTGCCAGCACTCTGGAAAACACCGGGGAGCTGTTTTTT	CASTLENTGELFF
many	TRBV4-3	TRBJ2-7	.	TGCGCCAGCAGCCAAGATCGGGGAGGCTTCTACGAGCAGTACTTC	CASSQDRGGFYEQYF
many	TRBV5-6	TRBJ1-2	.	TGTGCCAGCAGCCCATCCGGGAGTAACTATGGCTACACCTTC	CASSPSGSNYGYTF
.	TRBV12-1	TRBJ1-3	.	TGTGCCAGCAGCTCTGGGTACGGGGCTGGAAACACCATATATTTT	CASSSGYGAGNTIYF
many	TRBV28	TRBJ1-2	TRBD1	TGTGCCAGCAGTTCCGGGACAGGGGTCAACTATGGCTACACCTTC	CASSSGTGVNYGYTF
many	TRBV20-1	TRBJ2-1	TRBD2	TGCAGTGCTAGGACAGGGACTAGCGGGAGGAGCTCCTACAATGAGCAGTTCTTC	CSARTGTSGRSSYNEQFF
many	TRBV20-1	TRBJ2-7	TRBD2	TGCAGTGCTAGAGATAGGAGCAAGCGGGGTAGTGAGCAGTACTTC	CSARDRSKRGSEQYF
many	TRBV24-1	TRBJ2-1	.	TGTGCCACCAGTGATGTGGAGGGACACCTATACAATGAGCAGTTCTTC	CATSDVEGHLYNEQFF
many	TRBV12-3/TRBV12-4	TRBJ1-4	.	TGTGCCAGCAGTTCCCCAATGGTCAGTGGAAATGAAAAACTGTTTTTT	CASSSPMVSGNEKLFF
many	TRBV12-3/TRBV12-4	TRBJ2-1	TRBD2	TGTGCCAGCAGCCCAGGACTAGCGAGCTACAATGAGCAGTTCTTC	CASSPGLASYNEQFF
many	TRBV11-2	TRBJ2-1	TRBD2	TGTGCCAGCAGCAACCCCCGAGGCGGGAGGGCGAATGAGCAGTTCTTC	CASSNPRGGRANEQFF
once	TRBV5-1	TRBJ2-7	.	TGCGCCAGCAGCTTGTTATCCGAGCAGTACTTC	CASSLLSEQYF
few	TRBV5-1	TRBJ1-1	TRBD1	TGCGCCAGCAGCCCTATCGGACAGGGGGCTGGGACTGAAGCTTTCTTT	CASSPIGQGAGTEAFF
many	TRBV20-1	TRBJ2-1	TRBD2	TGCAGTGCTAGCGTACTAGCGGAGCTGAATGAGCAGTTCTTC	CSASVLAELNEQFF
many	TRBV5-1	TRBJ2-1	TRBD2	TGCGCCAGCAGCTCGCCCTGGACTAGCTCCTACAATGAGCAGTTCTTC	CASSSPWTSSYNEQFF
many	TRBV7-2	TRBJ1-4	.	TGTGCCAGCAGCTTAGGAGAGGGGCAGGCTAATGAAAAACTGTTTTTT	CASSLGEGQANEKLFF
few	TRBV27	TRBJ2-1	TRBD2	TGTGCCAGCAGTTTGGATCGTGCTAGCGGGGGAGGTATTGAGCAGTTCTTC	CASSLDRASGGGIEQFF
.	TRBV27	TRBJ1-4	.	TGTGCCAGCAGATTTATGCGGTTAAAGAATGAAAAACTGTTTTTT	CASRFMRLKNEKLFF
many	TRBV29-1	TRBJ1-1	.	TGCAGCGGTGGACACCCGAACACTGAAGCTTTCTTT	CSGGHPNTEAFF
many	TRBV5-1	TRBJ1-2	.	TGCGCCAGCAGCTTCGGGACCAAGGACAATTTTTATGGCTACACCTTC	CASSFGTKDNFYGYTF
many	TRBV7-2	TRBJ1-3	.	TGTGCCAGCAGCTTACGGGCAAAGGATGTAGACACCATATATTTT	CASSLRAKDVDTIYF
few	TRBV11-3	TRBJ2-1	.	TGTGCCAGCAGCCCGGGGAGAGGCGGGAACTACAATGAGCAGTTCTTC	CASSPGRGGNYNEQFF
many	TRBV12-3/TRBV12-4	TRBJ1-6	.	TGTGCCAGCAGCCCGCGGGCCTTCAATTCACCCCTCCACTTT	CASSPRAFNSPLHF
many	TRBV12-3/TRBV12-4	TRBJ1-2	.	TGTGCCAGCAGTTTCATGGGGGCGCAGATGGGCTACACCTTC	CASSFMGAQMGYTF
many	TRBV6-1	TRBJ2-3	.	TGTGCCAGCAGCCCAGCGGGCTCTAGCACAGATACGCAGTATTTT	CASSPAGSSTDTQYF
many	TRBV9	TRBJ2-1	TRBD2	TGTGCCAGCAGCGTAGCTCCACTTGGGACTAGCGGGAGCAATGAGCAGTTCTTC	CASSVAPLGTSGSNEQFF
many	TRBV25-1	TRBJ1-3	TRBD1	TGTGCCAGCAGTGACCGACAGGGATTGGGAAACACCATATATTTT	CASSDRQGLGNTIYF
many	TRBV11-2	TRBJ2-5	TRBD1	TGTGCCAGCAGCGTTGGGACAGGCGATCAAGAGACCCAGTACTTC	CASSVGTGDQETQYF
.	TRBV19	TRBJ2-1	TRBD2	TGTGTCAGTAGTGGGGGACTAGCGGGAGTAGGGACTGAGCAGTTCTTC	CVSSGGLAGVGTEQFF
many	TRBV28	TRBJ2-2	.	TGTGCCAGCAGTCCACCCCGGGGGACTTTGAACACCGGGGAGCTGTTTTTT	CASSPPRGTLNTGELFF
many	TRBV28	TRBJ2-2	.	TGTGCCAGCAGCATCCCGGGGGCGCCCGCCGGGGAGCTGTTTTTT	CASSIPGAPAGELFF
many	TRBV20-1	TRBJ1-1	TRBD1	TGCAGTGCTAGGTACAGGGGTTACACTGAAGCTTTCTTT	CSARYRGYTEAFF
.	TRBV27	TRBJ1-1	.	TGTGCCAGCAGTTTCCCCATGGGGGGGGGGAACACTGAAGCTTTCTTT	CASSFPMGGGNTEAFF
.	TRBV5-1	TRBJ2-7	TRBD2	TGCGCCAGCAGCTTAAGCTTAGCGGGAGATGGCGAGCAGTACTTC	CASSLSLAGDGEQYF
.	TRBV25-1	TRBJ1-2	TRBD1	TGTGCCAGCAGTGAATGGACAGGGTTTGACCATGGCTACACCTTC	CASSEWTGFDHGYTF
many	TRBV7-9	TRBJ2-1	TRBD1	TGTGCCAGCAGCCGCGGACAGGCCATCAATGAGCAGTTCTTC	CASSRGQAINEQFF
many	TRBV20-1	TRBJ1-3	.	TGCAGTGGGACTCCCGTCGGGGGGAACACCATATATTTT	CSGTPVGGNTIYF
many	TRBV20-1	TRBJ1-1	.	TGCAGTGCTAGAGTTCAGATGAACACTGAAGCTTTCTTT	CSARVQMNTEAFF
many	TRBV11-2	TRBJ1-2	.	TGTGCCAGCAGCCCAGACAGTCTTAATGGCTACACCTTC	CASSPDSLNGYTF
many	TRBV4-2	TRBJ2-3	.	TGTGCCAGCAGCCAACGGGACTTGGCGGATACGCAGTATTTT	CASSQRDLADTQYF
few	TRBV2	TRBJ2-5	.	TGTGCCAGCACCCAAAGGTGGCGGGCCGGAGTCGAGACCCAGTACTTC	CASTQRWRAGVETQYF
many	TRBV7-9	TRBJ1-1	.	TGTGCCAGCAGCTTAAGTGGTGAAGCTTTCTTT	CASSLSGEAFF
many	TRBV28	TRBJ2-1	TRBD2	TGTGCCAGCAGTCAAGCGGGAGAGGGGAGGAATGAGCAGTTCTTC	CASSQAGEGRNEQFF
many	TRBV5-6	TRBJ2-3	.	TGTGCCAGCAGCGCAGAGGGGCCAGATACGCAGTATTTT	CASSAEGPDTQYF
many	TRBV19	TRBJ2-1	TRBD1	TGTGCCAGTAGTCCCCACCTCGGGACAGGGAGCTCCTACAATGAGCAGTTCTTC	CASSPHLGTGSSYNEQFF
many	TRBV2	TRBJ2-5	.	TGTGCCAGCAGTGTGGGTAGTGGGGTAGCCCAAGAGACCCAGTACTTC	CASSVGSGVAQETQYF